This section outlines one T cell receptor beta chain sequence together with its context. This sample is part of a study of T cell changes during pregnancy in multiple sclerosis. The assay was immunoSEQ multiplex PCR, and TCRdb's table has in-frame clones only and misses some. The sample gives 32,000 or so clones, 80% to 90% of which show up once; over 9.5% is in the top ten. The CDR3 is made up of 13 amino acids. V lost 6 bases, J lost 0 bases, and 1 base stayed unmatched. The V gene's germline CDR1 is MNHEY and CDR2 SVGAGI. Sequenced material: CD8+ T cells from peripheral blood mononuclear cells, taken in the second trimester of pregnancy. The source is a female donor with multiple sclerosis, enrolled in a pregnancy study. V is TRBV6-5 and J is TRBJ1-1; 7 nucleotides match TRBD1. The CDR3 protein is CASRGQMNTEAFF. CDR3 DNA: TGTGCCAGCAGGGGACAGATGAACACTGAAGCTTTCTTT.